This TCR beta chain was sequenced during a study of CD8 T cells in ankylosing spondylitis. CDR3 length: 15 residues. Germline CDR1 reads MNHEY; CDR2 reads SMNVEV (reference sequence). Generation of TCR beta libraries employed quantitative 5'-RACE incorporating molecular barcodes. TCRdb analysed the 5' RACE reads with MiXCR anew, one entry per CDR3 protein. This sample has about 210,000 distinct CDR3 sequences, with approximately 8.4% found just once. As concerns this clonotype: An end of the junction does not agree with germline; a read error may underlie this.

Sequenced material: blood, either unsorted or a sorted T cell fraction (not recorded which). The receptor's source is a female donor with ankylosing spondylitis or in good health (not recorded which). This sequence joins TRBV27 and TRBJ2-1; 10 nucleotides line up with TRBD2. CDR3 sequence (DNA): TGTACCAGCAGTTTTGAAGCGGGAGGGCTCCATGAGCAGTTCTTC. Translating gives CTSSFEAGGLHEQFF.